This T cell receptor (beta chain) stems from a study of shared clonotypes between healthy human individuals. Whole-study context: CD4 naive and CD4 memory each took three plates per donor, while CD8 naive took two and CD8 memory one.

With V trimmed by 6 bases and J by 4 bases, 6 bases remained unmatched. CDR3 size: 14 residues. Germline V gene sequence: CDR1 SNHLY, CDR2 FYNNEI. At the deep level, the assay was run. Clones were sequenced by immunoSEQ multiplex PCR, and TCRdb holds only the in-frame ones, with some missing. The sample lists over 850,000 clones, roughly 74% occurring once. The donor population consisted of healthy HIV-negative adults with no recent acute infections or vaccinations. The chain uses TRBV2 and TRBJ2-3; 8 positions match TRBD2. The sequencing sample was made of memory CD4+ T cells from PBMCs. The subset is: CD45RA-negative fraction. The TCR was taken from a man in his late teens or twenties in good health. Some clones in this sample may be carry-over from other donors' samples. The CDR3 DNA reads TGTGCCAGCAGACAGCGGGGGTGGGCAGATACGCAGTATTTT. Translated: CASRQRGWADTQYF.